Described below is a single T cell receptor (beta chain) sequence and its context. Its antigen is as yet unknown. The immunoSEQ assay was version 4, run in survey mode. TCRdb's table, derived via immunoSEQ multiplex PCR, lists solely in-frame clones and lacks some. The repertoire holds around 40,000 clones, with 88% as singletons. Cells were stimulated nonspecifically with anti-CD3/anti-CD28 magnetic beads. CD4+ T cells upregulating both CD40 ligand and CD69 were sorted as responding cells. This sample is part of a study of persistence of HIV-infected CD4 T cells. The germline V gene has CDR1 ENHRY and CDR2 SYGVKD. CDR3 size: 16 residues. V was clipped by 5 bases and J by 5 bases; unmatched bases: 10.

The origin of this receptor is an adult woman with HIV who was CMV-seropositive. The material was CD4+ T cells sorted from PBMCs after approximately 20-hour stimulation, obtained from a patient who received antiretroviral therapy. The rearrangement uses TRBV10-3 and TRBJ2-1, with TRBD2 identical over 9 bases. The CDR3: CAISTLGGTSNNEQFF. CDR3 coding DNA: TGTGCCATCAGTACTCTCGGAGGGACTAGCAACAATGAGCAGTTCTTC.